This paragraph covers one TCR beta chain sequence. The sample comes from a study of blood T cell repertoires in COVID-19. Profiled with immunoSEQ multiplex PCR; TCRdb holds only in-frame clones, not every one. The sample consists of approximately 89,000 clones, about 83% of them appearing once. What was sequenced was peripheral blood. The receptor was derived from a man between 65 and 80 years old with COVID-19, enrolled during active disease.

CDR3 sequence (DNA): TGTGCCACCAGCAGCGCCTTGGGCCAAAACATTCAGTACTTC. Protein: CATSSALGQNIQYF. This chain joins TRBV15 and TRBJ2-4; the D is unclear. The CDR3 runs to 14 residues. V was trimmed by 3 bases and J by 5 bases, leaving 11 bases between them. CDR1 and CDR2 from the germline V gene are LNHNV and YYDKDF (reference sequence).